A single sample is the source of the 25 T cell receptor beta chains below, sequenced in a study of cytomegalovirus exposure and HLA in healthy donors. TCRdb's copy holds only in-frame clones and misses some; the assay was immunoSEQ multiplex PCR. The sample lists approximately 230,000 clones, about 90% occurring once. The specimen was PBMCs. The origin of the receptors is a man between 18 and 35 years old in good health and CMV-seropositive.

This clone was counted between two and nine times. The chain employs TRBV2 and TRBJ1-2; D is perhaps TRBD1 (5 bases). This CDR3 contains 14 residues. Germline CDR1 and CDR2: SNHLY and FYNNEI. Trimming removed 10 bases at V and 0 bases at J, with 15 bases between. CDR3 DNA sequence: TGTGCCACCACCCGAGGGGCTTCTAACTATGGCTACACCTTC. Its translation is CATTRGASNYGYTF.

Concerning this clone: Other DNA sequences in this specimen translate into the identical CDR3. The V and J genes are TRBV25-1 and TRBJ1-3; D might be TRBD1 (5 bases). This CDR3 is 14 amino acids long. The V gene's germline CDR1 is MGHDK and CDR2 SYGVNS. V was trimmed by 6 bases and J by 1 base, leaving 10 bases between them. The CDR3 reads CASSGTGSGNTIYF. The CDR3 coding sequence is TGTGCCAGCAGCGGGACGGGATCTGGAAACACCATATATTTT.

This clone has just one count. The chain has TRBV30 and TRBJ1-1; the D is unclear. CDR1 is GTSNPN, CDR2 SVGIG, per germline (reference sequence). V was clipped by 3 bases and J by 4 bases, with 9 bases between them. CDR3 length equals 12 residues. For the CDR3, the DNA is TGTGCCTGGAGGGGCTCGAGCACTGAAGCTTTCTTT. It specifies CAWRGSSTEAFF.

The chain couples TRBV30 to TRBJ1-2; D unresolved. Germline V lookup: CDR1 GTSNPN, CDR2 SVGIG (reference sequence). The ends were cut back, 1 base at V and 4 bases at J, with 4 bases in the middle. The CDR3 runs 11 residues. CDR3 DNA: TGTGCCTGGAGTGAAGGCTATGGCTACACCTTC. The encoded protein is CAWSEGYGYTF.

The CDR3 region has the DNA TGCGCCAGCAGCACTGGATTAGAGTTTAGTACAGATACGCAGTATTTT. This encodes CASSTGLEFSTDTQYF. The chain combines TRBV5-1 with TRBJ2-3; D is unclear. This CDR3 has 16 amino acids. The germline V gene encodes CDR1 SGHRS and CDR2 YFSETQ. Trimming left V 4 bases short and J 3 bases short, with 18 bases between.

The J gene is TRBJ2-7, the V gene TRBV11-2, with 7 nucleotides matching TRBD2. The J segment lost 3 bases and the V segment lost 5 bases, leaving 13 bases of the junction unmatched. Germline V gene lookup returns CDR1 SGHAT and CDR2 FQNNGV. This CDR3 is built from 16 residues. The CDR3 protein is CASSLRVAGLYYEQYF. The DNA of the CDR3 is TGTGCCAGCAGCCTTCGAGTAGCGGGTTTGTACTACGAGCAGTACTTC.

The rearrangement joins TRBV19 to TRBJ2-7; D is unclear. The CDR3 consists of 13 residues. CDR1 is LNHDA, CDR2 SQIVND, per germline (reference sequence). V shed 6 bases and J shed 4 bases, with 13 bases lying between them. In nucleotides, the CDR3 is TGTGCCAGTAGCCCTGGGATGGGGTACGAGCAGTACTTC. This translates into CASSPGMGYEQYF.

The CDR3 DNA is TGTGCCAGCAGTTTATCGTGGAGTTTGAACACTGAAGCTTTCTTT. Translated, it gives CASSLSWSLNTEAFF. This rearrangement joins TRBV27 to TRBJ1-1, with unresolved D. This CDR3 region has 15 residues. Per the germline V gene, CDR1 is MNHEY and CDR2 is SMNVEV (reference sequence). V lost 0 bases, J lost 0 bases, and 8 bases lay in between.

This chain joins TRBV2 and TRBJ2-7, with D perhaps matching TRBD1 (6 bases). The germline V gene has CDR1 SNHLY and CDR2 FYNNEI. The germline V and J ends were trimmed by 4 bases and 4 bases, with 17 bases remaining between them. The CDR3 is made up of 15 amino acids. The CDR3 coding sequence is TGTGCCAGCAGTGGTAGGGGCAGGGGACGTTACGAGCAGTACTTC. Its protein product is CASSGRGRGRYEQYF.

This clone was seen only once. V is TRBV6-5 and J is TRBJ2-7; TRBD1 is a possible D gene (5 bases). Trimming pared 6 bases from V and 0 bases from J, leaving 9 bases between. The germline V gene has CDR1 MNHEY and CDR2 SVGAGI. The CDR3 is made up of 13 amino acids. The CDR3 here is CASRADSSYEQYF. The CDR3 DNA reads as TGTGCCAGCAGGGCAGACAGCTCCTACGAGCAGTACTTC.

Turning to this clone: Within the sample, other DNA sequences also encode this same CDR3. In DNA, the CDR3 is TGTGCCAGTAGTATCAGGGACAACAATCAGCCCCAGCATTTT. Protein product: CASSIRDNNQPQHF. The chain is built from TRBV19 and TRBJ1-5, with D possibly TRBD1 on 6 matching bases. The CDR3 has 14 amino acids. The V gene lost 3 bases and the J gene lost 3 bases, with 9 bases spanning the gap. Germline assignment: CDR1 LNHDA and CDR2 SQIVND (reference sequence).

The CDR3 DNA sequence: TGTGCCAGCAGTGAGAATCAGGGGTACTACAATGAGCAGTTCTTC. Residues: CASSENQGYYNEQFF. V usage is TRBV6-1 and J usage is TRBJ2-1; weak D call: TRBD1 (6 bases). The CDR3 has 15 amino acids. The germline V and J ends were trimmed by 3 bases and 3 bases, with 12 bases remaining between them. CDR1 is MNHNS, CDR2 SASEGT, per germline.

The genes are TRBV27 and TRBJ1-1; D unresolved. The V and J ends lost 3 bases and 4 bases respectively, with 9 bases between them. The CDR3 length is 13 residues. Germline V gene sequence: CDR1 MNHEY, CDR2 SMNVEV (reference sequence). CDR3 coding DNA: TGTGCCAGCAGTTTTTTGGGCTCCACTGAAGCTTTCTTT. It is translated as CASSFLGSTEAFF.

The genes are TRBV28 and TRBJ2-1; 10 nucleotides line up with TRBD2. V gave up 6 bases and J gave up 10 bases; unmatched junction bases: 12. Germline CDR1 MDHEN, CDR2 SYDVKM. This CDR3 has 15 amino acids. The CDR3 protein is CASRDRTSGGREQFF. Written as DNA, the CDR3 is TGTGCCAGCAGGGATAGGACTAGCGGAGGCCGGGAGCAGTTCTTC.

This rearrangement joins TRBV5-3 to TRBJ2-7; 7 bases are shared with TRBD2. TRBV5-3 qualifies as an ORF whose function is uncertain. With V trimmed by 6 bases and J by 2 bases, 8 bases remained unmatched. The CDR3 length is 14 residues. The CDR3 nucleotides are TGTGCCAGAATTCTCGCGGGAGACGCCTACGAGCAGTACTTC. Amino acids: CARILAGDAYEQYF.

The chain is built from TRBV29-1 and TRBJ1-1; 9 positions match TRBD1. Germline V gene lookup returns CDR1 SQVTM and CDR2 ANQGSEA. The CDR3 covers 13 residues. The trim removed 7 bases at V and 4 bases at J, leaving 7 bases unmatched. The CDR3 nucleotides are TGCAGCGGTGGACAGGGGCGAGGCACTGAAGCTTTCTTT. Translated, it gives CSGGQGRGTEAFF.

This clone was detected only once. The chain uses TRBV5-6 and TRBJ2-2; D ambiguous. Trimming removed 1 base at V and 0 bases at J, with 10 bases between. The CDR3 is 16 residues long. Germline V gene sequence: CDR1 SGHDT, CDR2 YYEEEE. CDR3 sequence (DNA): TGTGCCAGCAGCTTGTTTACCGGTCCGAACACCGGGGAGCTGTTTTTT. It specifies CASSLFTGPNTGELFF.

The CDR3 spells CATSRGRDRTSYEQYF. The CDR3 DNA is TGTGCCACCAGCAGAGGGAGAGACAGGACCTCCTACGAGCAGTACTTC. The chain has TRBV15 and TRBJ2-7, with a weak D call TRBD1 (6 bases). CDR3 length equals 16 residues. Germline CDR1 LNHNV, CDR2 YYDKDF (reference sequence). V dropped 1 base and J dropped 0 bases, with 13 bases sitting between them.

V and J are TRBV30 and TRBJ2-1; TRBD2 aligns across 12 bases. The germline V gene encodes CDR1 GTSNPN and CDR2 SVGIG (reference sequence). The ends lost 1 base at V and 4 bases at J; junction bases unmatched: 8. CDR3 length: 17 residues. CDR3 loop: CAWSGGLAGGPYNEQFF. CDR3 coding DNA: TGTGCCTGGAGTGGCGGTCTAGCGGGAGGGCCGTACAATGAGCAGTTCTTC.

This chain uses TRBV30 with TRBJ1-2; D not certain. Germline V gives CDR1 GTSNPN, CDR2 SVGIG (reference sequence). Trimming removed 0 bases from V and 2 bases from J, with 7 bases in between. CDR3 length: 13 residues. CDR3 protein: CAWSVQANYGYTF. CDR3 DNA: TGTGCCTGGAGTGTCCAGGCAAACTATGGCTACACCTTC.

This chain links TRBV2 with TRBJ1-2; no reliable D call. CDR3 length: 14 residues. CDR1 SNHLY and CDR2 FYNNEI come from the germline V gene. The V end was cut by 2 bases, the J end by 6 bases, with 13 bases between. The CDR3 DNA is TGTGCCAGCAGTGAAATAGGGCACGGGAATGGCTACACCTTC. Amino acids: CASSEIGHGNGYTF.

V is TRBV6-5 and J is TRBJ1-2; D is uncertain. The germline V gene has CDR1 MNHEY and CDR2 SVGAGI. Trimming stripped 8 bases from V and 1 base from J, with 11 bases between. The length of the CDR3 is 13 residues. In nucleotides, the CDR3 is TGTGCCAGCGCTCCAGGAATTAACTATGGCTACACCTTC. Encoded protein: CASAPGINYGYTF.

This clone was found once. CDR3 sequence: CASSRDLWYGYTF. The CDR3 bases are TGTGCCAGCAGCCGGGACCTCTGGTATGGCTACACCTTC. V is TRBV25-1 and J is TRBJ1-2; TRBD1 might be the D (5 bases). The germline CDR1 and CDR2 sequences are MGHDK and SYGVNS. Trimming shortened V by 6 bases and J by 5 bases, and 13 bases separated the two germline ends. There are 13 residues in the CDR3.

The V gene is TRBV7-6, the J gene TRBJ1-2; 7 bases agree with TRBD1. The germline V gene encodes CDR1 SGHVS and CDR2 FNYEAQ. V gave up 5 bases and J gave up 13 bases; unmatched junction bases: 13. The CDR3 is made up of 13 amino acids. The CDR3 loop is CASSPQGDSLRTF. CDR3 bases: TGTGCCAGCAGCCCCCAGGGGGACAGTCTTCGCACCTTC.

The chain is built from TRBV18 and TRBJ2-2; tentative D call: TRBD1 (6 bases). Germline V gives CDR1 KGHSH, CDR2 LQKENI. V was pared by 2 bases and J by 4 bases, with 14 bases between. This CDR3 has 16 amino acids. This CDR3 is CASSPGRDTTTGELFF. CDR3 nucleotide sequence: TGTGCCAGCTCACCAGGCCGGGACACTACCACCGGGGAGCTGTTTTTT.